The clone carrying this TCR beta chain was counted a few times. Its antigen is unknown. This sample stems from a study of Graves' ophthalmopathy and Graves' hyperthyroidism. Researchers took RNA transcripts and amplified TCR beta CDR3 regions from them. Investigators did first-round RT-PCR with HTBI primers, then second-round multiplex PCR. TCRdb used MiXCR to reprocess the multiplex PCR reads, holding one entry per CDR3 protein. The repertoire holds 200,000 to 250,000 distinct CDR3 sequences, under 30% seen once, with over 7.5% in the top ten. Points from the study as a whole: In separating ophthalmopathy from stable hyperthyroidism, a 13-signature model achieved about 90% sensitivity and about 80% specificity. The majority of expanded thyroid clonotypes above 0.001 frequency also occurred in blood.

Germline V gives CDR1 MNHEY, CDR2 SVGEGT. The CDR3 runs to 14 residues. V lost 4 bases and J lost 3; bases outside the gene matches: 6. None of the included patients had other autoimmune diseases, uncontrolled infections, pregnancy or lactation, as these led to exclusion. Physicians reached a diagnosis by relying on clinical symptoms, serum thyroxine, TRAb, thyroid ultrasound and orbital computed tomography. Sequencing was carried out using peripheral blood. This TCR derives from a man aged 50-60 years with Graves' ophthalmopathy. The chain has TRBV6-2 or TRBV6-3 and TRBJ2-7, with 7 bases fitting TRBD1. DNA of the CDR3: TGTGCCAGCAGTTTATCCGGGACAGTCTACGAGCAGTACTTC. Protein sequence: CASSLSGTVYEQYF.